This entry lists 8 T cell receptor beta chains sequenced from one sample in a study of T-cell reconstitution after alpha-beta-depleted transplantation in children. Library preparation (for TCRbeta) was performed with unique molecular identifiers. One entry per CDR3 protein, called by TCRdb with MiXCR from the PCR reads. Found here are 500,000 to 600,000 distinct CDR3 sequences, approximately 30% of them singletons; the top ten hold approximately 2.3%. This sample comprised PBMCs from the stem cell graft donor, obtained from the stem cell graft. These receptors were obtained from a human donor who donated a stem cell graft to a child with aplastic anemia.

This clonotype was detected only a few times. The chain employs TRBV12-3 or TRBV12-4 and TRBJ2-2, with D perhaps TRBD2 (7 bases). Trimming pared 6 bases from V and 5 bases from J, leaving 13 bases between. This CDR3 has 14 residues. CDR3 nucleotide sequence: TGTGCCAGCAGGTTCAGGGGAGGGACCGGGGAGCTGTTTTTT. Its translation: CASRFRGGTGELFF.

The rearrangement uses TRBV29-1 and TRBJ1-5; 9 bases map to TRBD1. This CDR3 has 14 amino acids. Per germline, CDR1 SQVTM and CDR2 ANQGSEA. The trim removed 6 bases at V and 6 bases at J, leaving 9 bases unmatched. The CDR3 loop reads CSVELGQGIQPQHF. In nucleotides, the CDR3 is TGCAGCGTCGAACTGGGACAGGGAATTCAGCCCCAGCATTTT.

This clonotype showed up just a few times. This chain links TRBV6-6 with TRBJ2-7; D remains ambiguous. The CDR3 runs to 13 residues. Trimming removed 2 bases at V and 2 bases at J, with 7 bases between. CDR1 and CDR2 (germline): MNHNY, SVGAGI (reference sequence). The CDR3 DNA follows: TGTGCCAGCAGTTACGGCAGCACCTACGAGCAGTACGTC. Translation: CASSYGSTYEQYV.

The rearrangement uses TRBV10-3 and TRBJ2-2; 7 positions agree with TRBD1. The CDR3 runs to 15 residues. V shed 8 bases and J 0 bases; nucleotides not matched to a gene: 6. Germline assignment: CDR1 ENHRY and CDR2 SYGVKD. This chain's CDR3 is CAIGGQGANTGELFF. CDR3 bases: TGTGCCATCGGTGGGCAGGGGGCGAACACCGGGGAGCTGTTTTTT.

The chain employs TRBV4-3 and TRBJ1-5, with D unresolved. V gave up 0 bases and J gave up 6 bases, with 12 bases separating them. The CDR3 is 15 amino acids. Germline values: CDR1 LGHNA, CDR2 YSLEER. CDR3: CASSQDALTGQPQHF. DNA of the CDR3: TGCGCCAGCAGCCAAGATGCCTTAACTGGTCAGCCCCAGCATTTT.

This clonotype was counted only a few times. This chain connects TRBV5-1 to TRBJ2-1, with TRBD1 matching 10 bases. The ends lost 6 bases at V and 6 bases at J; junction bases unmatched: 9. The CDR3 consists of 15 residues. Germline V gene lookup returns CDR1 SGHRS and CDR2 YFSETQ. This CDR3 reads CASTSGTGAINEQFF. In DNA form, the CDR3 reads TGCGCCAGCACCTCCGGGACAGGGGCCATCAATGAGCAGTTCTTC.

Turning to this clonotype: The conserved phenylalanine or tryptophan is not found at the CDR3 terminus, so this likely reflects a read error. V usage is TRBV4-3 and J usage is TRBJ2-7; D is undetermined. CDR3 size: 13 residues. Germline V lookup: CDR1 LGHNA, CDR2 YSLEER. Trimming removed 0 bases from V and 3 bases from J, with 6 bases in between. Here the CDR3 DNA reads TGCGCCAGCAGCCAAGATCTCTACTACGAGCAGTACCTC. Amino acid sequence: CASSQDLYYEQYL.

This clonotype turned up a few times. The chain couples TRBV5-6 to TRBJ2-7, with 8 bases aligning to TRBD2. Germline V gene data show CDR1 as SGHDT and CDR2 as YYEEEE. CDR3 size: 14 residues. J gave up 3 bases and V 0 bases, and 2 bases lay outside the gene matches. CDR3 in DNA: TGTGCCAGCAGCTTGGTGGCGGGAGGCTACGAGCAGTACGTC. This translates into CASSLVAGGYEQYV.